This TCR beta chain was retrieved from a study of vaccination effects on CD4 cells after COVID-19. Study-wide points: Convalescent patients numbered few in the study; early post-infection timepoints were missing entirely.

The CDR3 contains 13 residues. The V and J ends lost 3 bases and 4 bases respectively, with 12 bases between them. CDR1 and CDR2 from the germline V gene are GTSNPN and SVGIG (reference sequence). Worth noting for this clone: The antigen remains unidentified.

Cultured cells yielded isolated CD4+ T cells after roughly 11 days. This person's SARS-CoV-2 infection, confirmed by PCR, occurred between March and December 2020. Generated by immunoSEQ multiplex PCR, the TCRdb table keeps only in-frame clones and is missing some. This table has roughly 60,000 clones, 72% appearing once. The sample here was CD4+ T cells from PBMCs cultured without peptide, taken before COVID-19 vaccination. This TCR came from a human donor who had a prior SARS-CoV-2 infection. The chain recombines TRBV30 with TRBJ1-2; D gene unclear. Written as DNA, the CDR3 is TGTGCCTGGAGCGTCGGCCATTTCTATGGCTACACCTTC. Its translation is CAWSVGHFYGYTF.